The 2 T cell receptor beta chains reported below all come from one sample, sequenced in a study of T cell responses to AZD1222 COVID-19 vaccine. The method was immunoSEQ multiplex PCR; TCRdb's version includes in-frame clones alone and lacks a portion of them. The profile covers 110,000 to 150,000 clones, with approximately 92% appearing a single time and approximately 1.5% taken by the ten largest. The sample was peripheral blood, taken on day 0 of AZD1222 vaccination. These TCRs come from an adult in good health.

The chain couples TRBV11-3 to TRBJ2-1, with D hard to call. V lost 5 bases and J 0 bases, leaving 14 bases between the germline ends. The CDR3 sequence is 16 residues long. The germline V gene encodes CDR1 SGHNT and CDR2 YENEEA. CDR3 in amino acids: CASSPRVASSYNEQFF. The CDR3 DNA reads as TGTGCCAGCAGCCCCCGGGTCGCGAGCTCCTACAATGAGCAGTTCTTC.

This chain uses TRBV20-1 with TRBJ2-7, with D perhaps matching TRBD2 (6 bases). The length of the CDR3 is 11 residues. From germline, CDR1 is DFQATT and CDR2 SNEGSKA (reference sequence). Trimming pared 5 bases from V and 4 bases from J, leaving 9 bases between. CDR3 bases: TGCAGTGCTTCGACTAGTTACGAGCAGTACTTC. Protein product: CSASTSYEQYF.